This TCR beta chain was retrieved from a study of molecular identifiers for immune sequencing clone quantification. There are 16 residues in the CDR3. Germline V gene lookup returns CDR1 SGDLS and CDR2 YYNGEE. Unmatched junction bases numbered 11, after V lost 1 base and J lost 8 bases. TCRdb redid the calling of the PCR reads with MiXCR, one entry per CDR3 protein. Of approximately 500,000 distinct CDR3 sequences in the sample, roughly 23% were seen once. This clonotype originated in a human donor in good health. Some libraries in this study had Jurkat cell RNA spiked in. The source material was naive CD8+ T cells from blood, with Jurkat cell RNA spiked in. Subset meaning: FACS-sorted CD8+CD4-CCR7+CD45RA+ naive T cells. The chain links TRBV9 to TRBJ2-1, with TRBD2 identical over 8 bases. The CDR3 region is CASSVRAGGIRDEQFF. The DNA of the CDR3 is TGTGCCAGCAGCGTACGCGCGGGAGGAATTAGGGATGAGCAGTTCTTC.